The table lists the clone carrying this T cell receptor beta chain with a few counts. Unmatched junction bases numbered 7, after V lost 7 bases and J lost 8 bases. This CDR3 spans 13 amino acids. Using its own MiXCR run on the RT-PCR reads, TCRdb lists one record per CDR3 protein. Among more than 550,000 distinct CDR3 sequences listed, 14% were seen once. Input material: memory CD4+ T cells from blood. The source of this sequence is a female donor in good health, serving as a healthy control. This rearrangement joins TRBV12-3 or TRBV12-4 to TRBJ2-3; 9 nucleotides agree with TRBD2. The CDR3 loop reads CASKAGGPGTQYF. CDR3 sequence (DNA): TGTGCCAGCAAGGCGGGGGGGCCTGGTACGCAGTATTTT.